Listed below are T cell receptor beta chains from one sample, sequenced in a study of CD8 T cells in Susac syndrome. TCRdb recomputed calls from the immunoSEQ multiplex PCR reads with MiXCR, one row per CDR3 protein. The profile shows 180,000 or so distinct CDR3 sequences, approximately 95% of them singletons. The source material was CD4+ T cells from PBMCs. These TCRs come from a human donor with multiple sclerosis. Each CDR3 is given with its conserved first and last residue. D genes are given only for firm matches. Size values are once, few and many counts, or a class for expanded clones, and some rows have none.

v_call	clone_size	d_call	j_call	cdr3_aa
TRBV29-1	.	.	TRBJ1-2	CSVPDGNGYGYTF
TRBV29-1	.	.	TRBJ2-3	CSQGSGTDTQYF
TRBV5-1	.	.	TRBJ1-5	CASSFGPPGDPQHF
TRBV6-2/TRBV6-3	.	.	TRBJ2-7	CASSLRDPEGEQYF
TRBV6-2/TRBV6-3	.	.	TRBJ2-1	CASSSRPPRGNEQFF
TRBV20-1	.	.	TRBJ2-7	CSARDQNGPYEQYF
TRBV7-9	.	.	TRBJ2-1	CASSSGIEQFF
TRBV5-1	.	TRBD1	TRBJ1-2	CASSLGTGDYGYTF
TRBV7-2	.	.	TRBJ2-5	CASSLARAETQYF
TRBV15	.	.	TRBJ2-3	CATSRDLQDTQYF
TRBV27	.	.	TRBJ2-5	CASSLGHQQETQYF
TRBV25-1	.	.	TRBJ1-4	CASMEATNEKLFF
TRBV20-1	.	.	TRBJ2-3	CSARGARQYF
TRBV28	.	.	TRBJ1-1	CASSSRFGRITEAFF
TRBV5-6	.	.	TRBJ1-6	CASSWGGPSFSSYNSPLHF
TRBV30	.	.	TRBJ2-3	CAWSVKDTQYF
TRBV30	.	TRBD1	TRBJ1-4	CASGQGFDEKLFF
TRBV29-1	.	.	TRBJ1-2	CSVDSGGGIYGYTF
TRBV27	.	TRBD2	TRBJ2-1	CASIGRGVYNEQFF
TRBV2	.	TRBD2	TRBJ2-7	CASSRLAGGPVYEQYF
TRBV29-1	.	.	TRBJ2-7	CSVTQGSYEQYF
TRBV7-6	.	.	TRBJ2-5	CASSHRRAFQETQYF
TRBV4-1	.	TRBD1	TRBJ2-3	CASSRDRGNTDTQYF
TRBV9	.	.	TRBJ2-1	CASSVGGKGFSYNEQFF
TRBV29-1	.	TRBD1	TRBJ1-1	CSSGGQGNTEAFF
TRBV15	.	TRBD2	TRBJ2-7	CATRAPPGTSGGRYEQYF
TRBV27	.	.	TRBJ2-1	CASSSKFGTEQFF
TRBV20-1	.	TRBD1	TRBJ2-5	CSASQQGETQYF
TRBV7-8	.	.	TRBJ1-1	CASSLATTTEAFF
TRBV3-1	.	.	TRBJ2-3	CASSQEGGPTDTQYF
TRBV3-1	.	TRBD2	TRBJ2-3	CASSQGSGGHGNTDTQYF
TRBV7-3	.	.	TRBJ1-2	CASSPGHPEYGYTF
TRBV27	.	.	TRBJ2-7	CASSLRGYEQYF
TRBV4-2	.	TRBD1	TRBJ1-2	CASSQEDRNYGYTF
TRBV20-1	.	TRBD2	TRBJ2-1	CSARRIAGGPGEQFF
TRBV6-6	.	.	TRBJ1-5	CASSYWLGDGQPQHF
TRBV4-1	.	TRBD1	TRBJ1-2	CASSQKKGQGTTNYGYTF
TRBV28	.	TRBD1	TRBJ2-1	CASSVTGVGQFF
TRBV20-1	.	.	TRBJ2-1	CSARRGVNNEQFF
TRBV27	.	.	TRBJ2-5	CASTSGSRETQYF
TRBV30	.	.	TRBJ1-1	CAWSVRTEVSPFF
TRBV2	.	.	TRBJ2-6	CASSAADSGANVLTF
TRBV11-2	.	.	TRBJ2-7	CASSLLESAGEQYF
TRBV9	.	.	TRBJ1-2	CASSPAVGAHGYTF
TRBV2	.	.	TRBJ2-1	CASNHEGRSSYNEQFF
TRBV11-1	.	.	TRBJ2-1	CASSQVVEQFF
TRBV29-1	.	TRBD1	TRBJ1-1	CSVEEGAAFF
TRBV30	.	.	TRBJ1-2	CAWKEIGRGYTF
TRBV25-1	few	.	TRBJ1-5	CASSEPNQPQHF
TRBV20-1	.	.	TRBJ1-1	CSARLDIGAFF